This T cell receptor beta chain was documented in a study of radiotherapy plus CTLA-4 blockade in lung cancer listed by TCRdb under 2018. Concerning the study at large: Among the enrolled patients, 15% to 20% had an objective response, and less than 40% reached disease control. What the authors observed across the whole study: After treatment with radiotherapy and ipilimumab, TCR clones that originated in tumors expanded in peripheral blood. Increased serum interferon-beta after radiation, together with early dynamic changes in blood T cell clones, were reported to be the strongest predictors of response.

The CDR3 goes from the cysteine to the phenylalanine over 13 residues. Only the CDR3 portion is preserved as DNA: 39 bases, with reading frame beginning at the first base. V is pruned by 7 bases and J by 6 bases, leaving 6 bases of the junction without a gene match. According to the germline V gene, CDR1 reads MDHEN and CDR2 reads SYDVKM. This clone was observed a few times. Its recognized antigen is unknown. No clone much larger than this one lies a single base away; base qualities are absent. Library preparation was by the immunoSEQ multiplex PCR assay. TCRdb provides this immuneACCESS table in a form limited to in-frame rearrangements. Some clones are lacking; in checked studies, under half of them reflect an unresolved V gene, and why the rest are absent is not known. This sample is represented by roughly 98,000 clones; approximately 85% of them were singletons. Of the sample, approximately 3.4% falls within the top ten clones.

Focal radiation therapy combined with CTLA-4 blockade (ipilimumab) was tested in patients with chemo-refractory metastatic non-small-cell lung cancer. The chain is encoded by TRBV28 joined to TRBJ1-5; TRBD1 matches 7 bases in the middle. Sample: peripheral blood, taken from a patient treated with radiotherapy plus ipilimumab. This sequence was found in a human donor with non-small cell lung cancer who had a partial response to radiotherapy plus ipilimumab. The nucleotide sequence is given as TGTGCCAGCATAGACAGGGTGGGTCAGCCCCAGCATTTT. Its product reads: CASIDRVGQPQHF.